This paragraph reports one T cell receptor beta chain. Its target is unknown. The CDR3 is 18 amino acids. Germline loops: CDR1 SGHRS, CDR2 YFSETQ. V trimming: 0 bases; J trimming: 2 bases; junction bases outside the gene matches: 6. This sample is drawn from a study of shared clonotypes between healthy human individuals. General study findings and limits: A reduction in generation probabilities was seen for non-shared clonotypes relative to those shared by all four donors. Among donors, clonotype sharing was expected to be affected by sequencing depth. The sharing of around 5% of naive CD4 clonotypes was seen across several donors. Investigators collected only blood, and repertoires in tissues likely differ.

CD45RO-negative, CCR7-selected cells formed the naive CD8 fraction, which excluded terminally differentiated effector memory CD45RA+ cells. Sequenced by immunoSEQ multiplex PCR; TCRdb stores in-frame clones only, minus some. The sample yields millions of clones, less than 95% seen once. The clonotype originates from a man aged 18 to 29 in good health. What was sequenced was naive CD8+ T cells sorted from blood. The chain combines TRBV5-1 with TRBJ2-7; TRBD2 matches 15 bases. CDR3 region: CASSLGTSGRALTYEQYF. The CDR3 DNA sequence: TGCGCCAGCAGCTTGGGGACTAGCGGGAGGGCCCTTACCTACGAGCAGTACTTC.